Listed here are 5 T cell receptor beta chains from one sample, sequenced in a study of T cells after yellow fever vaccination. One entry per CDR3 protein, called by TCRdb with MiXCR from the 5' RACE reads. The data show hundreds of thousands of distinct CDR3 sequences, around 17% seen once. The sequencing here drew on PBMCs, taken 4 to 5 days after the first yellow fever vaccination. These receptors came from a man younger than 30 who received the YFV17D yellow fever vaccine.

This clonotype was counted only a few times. The DNA of the CDR3 is TGTGCCAGCAGTTCAAGGACAGGGAAGGCCGGGGAGCTGTTTTTT. Translation: CASSSRTGKAGELFF. The chain recombines TRBV6-2 or TRBV6-3 with TRBJ2-2; 8 positions match TRBD1. Germline values: CDR1 MNHEY, CDR2 SVGEGT. The CDR3 is made up of 15 amino acids. J was trimmed by 6 bases and V by 4 bases; bases with no gene match: 7.

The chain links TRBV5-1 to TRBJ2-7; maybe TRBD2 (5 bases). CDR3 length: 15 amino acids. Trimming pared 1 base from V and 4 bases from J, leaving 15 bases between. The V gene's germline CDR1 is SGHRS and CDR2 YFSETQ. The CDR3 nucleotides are TGCGCCAGCAGCTTGCGGGGAGAGATTTTTTACGAGCAGTACTTC. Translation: CASSLRGEIFYEQYF. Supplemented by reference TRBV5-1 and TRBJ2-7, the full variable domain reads KAGVTQTPRYLIKTRGQQVTLSCSPISGHRSVSWYQQTPGQGLQFLFEYFSETQRNKGNFPGRFSGRQFSNSRSEMNVSTLELGDSALYLCASSLRGEIFYEQYFGPGTRLTVT.

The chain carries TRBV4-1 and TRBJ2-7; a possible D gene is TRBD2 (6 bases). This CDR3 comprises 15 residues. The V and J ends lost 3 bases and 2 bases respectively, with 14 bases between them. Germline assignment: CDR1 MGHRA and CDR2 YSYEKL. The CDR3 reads CASSHFVGGPYEQYF. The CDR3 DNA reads TGCGCCAGCAGCCACTTTGTGGGGGGACCCTACGAGCAGTACTTC.

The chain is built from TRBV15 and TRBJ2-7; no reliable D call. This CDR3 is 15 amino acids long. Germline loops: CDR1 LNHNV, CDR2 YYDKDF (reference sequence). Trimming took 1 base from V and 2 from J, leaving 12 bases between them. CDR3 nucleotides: TGTGCCACCAGCAGAGCCGCTAATGGAGCCTACGAGCAGTACTTC. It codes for CATSRAANGAYEQYF.

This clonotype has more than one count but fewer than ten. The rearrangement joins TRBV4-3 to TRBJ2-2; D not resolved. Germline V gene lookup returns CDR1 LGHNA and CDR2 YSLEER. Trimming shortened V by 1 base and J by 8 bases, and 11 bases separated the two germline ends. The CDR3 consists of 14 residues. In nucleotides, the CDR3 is TGCGCCAGCAGCCAAGGTGTCCCTCCAGGGGAGCTGTTTTTT. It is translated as CASSQGVPPGELFF.